Shown below are 31 T cell receptor beta chains from a single sample sequenced in a study of shared clonotypes between healthy human individuals. Profiled with immunoSEQ multiplex PCR; TCRdb holds only in-frame clones, not every one. The data contain more than 2,000,000 clones, more than 90% of them singletons. The sample comprised naive CD4+ T cells sorted from blood. Subset indicated: CD45RA+ positively selected. These receptor sequences come from a man aged 18 to 30 in good health.

J is TRBJ2-7 and V is TRBV28; tentative D call: TRBD2 (6 bases). CDR3 length equals 15 residues. V lost 6 bases to trimming and J lost 0 bases, with 15 bases between them. Germline-derived CDR1 and CDR2 are MDHEN and SYDVKM. This chain's CDR3 is CASSITGLNSYEQYF. CDR3 bases: TGTGCCAGCAGCATCACGGGACTGAACTCCTACGAGCAGTACTTC.

The chain uses TRBV5-4 and TRBJ2-1, with TRBD2 matching 14 bases. V lost 5 bases and J lost 0; bases outside the gene matches: 7. Germline assignment: CDR1 SGHNT and CDR2 YYREEE (reference sequence). The CDR3 runs 18 residues. Here the CDR3 DNA reads TGTGCCAGCAGACCGGGACTAGCGGGAGTACCCTCCTACAATGAGCAGTTCTTC. The encoded protein is CASRPGLAGVPSYNEQFF.

This chain uses TRBV5-4 with TRBJ2-1; 9 nucleotides align to TRBD2. V was clipped by 4 bases and J by 7 bases; unmatched bases: 9. The CDR3 consists of 15 residues. Germline V CDR1 and CDR2: SGHNT, YYREEE (reference sequence). The CDR3 bases are TGTGCCAGCAGCCGCCCGGCGGGAGGGAGGAATGAGCAGTTCTTC. It is translated as CASSRPAGGRNEQFF.

The chain is built from TRBV2 and TRBJ2-7, with 10 bases fitting TRBD1. Germline lookup yields CDR1 SNHLY and CDR2 FYNNEI. The CDR3 has 14 residues. V shed 7 bases, J shed 5 bases, and the junction held 8 bases outside the gene matches. CDR3 nucleotides: TGTGCCAGCACCGTGACAGGGGGCCTCGACGAGCAGTACTTC. It specifies CASTVTGGLDEQYF.

This clone was seen only once. This sample also contains other DNA sequences that code for the same CDR3. The chain links TRBV5-1 to TRBJ2-7; D gene uncertain. Looked up from germline, CDR1 is SGHRS and CDR2 is YFSETQ. The V end lost 4 bases, the J end lost 4 bases, and 6 bases lay between the germline ends. This CDR3 has 11 amino acids. CDR3 bases: TGCGCCAGCAGCGGAGAGTACGAGCAGTACTTC. This sequence encodes CASSGEYEQYF.

V and J are TRBV7-3 and TRBJ1-6; no definite D call. Germline V CDR1 and CDR2: SGHTA, FQGTGA. V was shortened by 1 base and J by 8 bases, with 3 bases between the two germline ends. This CDR3 comprises 12 residues. The CDR3 region has the DNA TGTGCCAGCAGCTTAAAGGATTCACCCCTCCACTTT. It specifies CASSLKDSPLHF.

Here the CDR3 reads CASSVGEATTDTQYF. The CDR3 DNA is TGTGCCAGCAGTGTGGGGGAAGCGACCACAGATACGCAGTATTTT. The J gene is TRBJ2-3, the V gene TRBV6-4; D might be TRBD1 or TRBD2, each matching 5 bases. The V end lost 4 bases, the J end lost 2 bases, and 13 bases lay between the germline ends. Germline values: CDR1 MRHNA, CDR2 SNTAGT. This CDR3 contains 15 residues.

The rearrangement joins TRBV5-1 to TRBJ2-4; 8 bases are a match to TRBD1. V lost 0 bases to trimming and J lost 0 bases; unmatched junction nucleotides: 11. The CDR3 runs to 19 residues. Germline V gene data show CDR1 as SGHRS and CDR2 as YFSETQ. The DNA of the CDR3 is TGCGCCAGCAGCTTGGTAGCGACAGGGGTGGAGGGAGCCAAAAACATTCAGTACTTC. It codes for CASSLVATGVEGAKNIQYF.

The V gene is TRBV5-1, the J gene TRBJ2-1; the D gene is possibly TRBD2 (5 bases). Trimming left V 0 bases short and J 1 base short, with 11 bases between. CDR1 and CDR2 (germline): SGHRS, YFSETQ. The CDR3 sequence is 16 residues long. CDR3 sequence reads: CASSLGPGISYNEQFF. For the CDR3, the DNA is TGCGCCAGCAGCTTGGGTCCGGGAATATCCTACAATGAGCAGTTCTTC. The whole variable domain, filled in from reference TRBV5-1 and TRBJ2-1, reads KAGVTQTPRYLIKTRGQQVTLSCSPISGHRSVSWYQQTPGQGLQFLFEYFSETQRNKGNFPGRFSGRQFSNSRSEMNVSTLELGDSALYLCASSLGPGISYNEQFFGPGTRLTVL.

The CDR3 protein is CASSSRGPQYF. CDR3 coding DNA: TGTGCCAGCAGTTCCCGGGGGCCACAGTACTTC. The genes are TRBV28 and TRBJ2-4; D may be TRBD1 or TRBD2 (6 bases each). CDR1 is MDHEN and CDR2 is SYDVKM in the germline V gene. Trimming cost V 4 bases and J 13 bases, with 11 bases left between them. The CDR3 is 11 residues long.

Comments on this clone: Distinct nucleotide sequences in the sample also encode this CDR3. The J gene is TRBJ2-7, the V gene TRBV5-1; TRBD1 is a possible D gene (6 bases). The V gene's germline CDR1 is SGHRS and CDR2 YFSETQ. Between the trimmed V and J ends, which lost 0 bases and 1 base, there was a span of 8 bases. This CDR3 has 14 residues. The CDR3 nucleotides read TGCGCCAGCAGCTTGGAACAGGGTTCCTACGAGCAGTACTTC. Protein product: CASSLEQGSYEQYF. The full variable domain, its missing parts supplied by reference TRBV5-1 and TRBJ2-7, is KAGVTQTPRYLIKTRGQQVTLSCSPISGHRSVSWYQQTPGQGLQFLFEYFSETQRNKGNFPGRFSGRQFSNSRSEMNVSTLELGDSALYLCASSLEQGSYEQYFGPGTRLTVT.

This chain links TRBV5-1 with TRBJ2-1; 8 bases fit TRBD2. The CDR3 has 15 residues. In germline, CDR1 is SGHRS, CDR2 YFSETQ. Unmatched junction bases numbered 7, after V lost 4 bases and J lost 4 bases. CDR3 DNA sequence: TGCGCCAGCAGCCTCGAGGGGACTAGGTACAATGAGCAGTTCTTC. The encoded protein is CASSLEGTRYNEQFF.

The chain links TRBV9 to TRBJ2-1, with a weak D call TRBD1 (5 bases). CDR1 SGDLS and CDR2 YYNGEE come from the germline V gene. The CDR3 is 16 amino acids. V was shortened by 4 bases and J by 7 bases, with 21 bases between the two germline ends. Written as DNA, the CDR3 is TGTGCCAGCAGCCCCCTCCGACAGAACTCCTGGAATGAGCAGTTCTTC. Its protein product is CASSPLRQNSWNEQFF.

About this clone: The junction differs from germline at one of its ends, possibly a read error. The chain uses TRBV7-7 and TRBJ2-1; 11 nucleotides line up with TRBD1. The germline V gene encodes CDR1 SSHAT and CDR2 FNYEAQ (reference sequence). The CDR3 is made up of 15 amino acids. The CDR3 region has the DNA TGTGCTAGCAGCTTGGGACAGGGGGTCCACAATGAGCAGTTCTTC. This encodes CASSLGQGVHNEQFF. Complete variable domain (other parts from reference TRBV7-7 and TRBJ2-1): GAGVSQSPRYKVTKRGQDVTLRCDPISSHATLYWYQQALGQGPEFLTYFNYEAQPDKSGLPSDRFSAERPEGSISTLTIQRTEQRDSAMYRCASSLGQGVHNEQFFGPGTRLTVL.

V and J are TRBV12-5 and TRBJ2-1; no reliable D call. Germline V gene sequence: CDR1 LGHNT, CDR2 FRNRAP. The ends were cut back, 6 bases at V and 0 bases at J, with 12 bases in the middle. This CDR3 is 15 amino acids long. The CDR3 nucleotides are TGTGCTAGTGGCCCCCGGTTGAGCTCCTACAATGAGCAGTTCTTC. It specifies CASGPRLSSYNEQFF.

The V gene is TRBV2, the J gene TRBJ2-5, with D maybe TRBD2 (6 bases). Per the germline V gene, CDR1 is SNHLY and CDR2 is FYNNEI. The V and J ends lost 6 bases and 5 bases respectively, with 13 bases between them. The CDR3 is made up of 13 amino acids. The DNA for the CDR3 is TGTGCCAGCAGATTTAGCGGCTCGGAGACCCAGTACTTC. It specifies CASRFSGSETQYF.

This rearrangement joins TRBV7-9 to TRBJ1-2, with D unresolved. The V end was cut by 0 bases, the J end by 8 bases, with 10 bases between. The CDR3 is 13 amino acids. Germline assignment: CDR1 SEHNR and CDR2 FQNEAQ (reference sequence). CDR3 DNA: TGTGCCAGCAGCTTAGCGCTAGGAGGGGGCTACACCTTC. This encodes CASSLALGGGYTF.

The chain links TRBV9 to TRBJ2-7; D gene uncertain. V lost 0 bases to trimming and J lost 5 bases, with 18 bases between them. Per germline, CDR1 SGDLS and CDR2 YYNGEE. The CDR3 contains 16 residues. As DNA, the CDR3 is TGTGCCAGCAGCGTAGGTACTTCCCCAGAGATCGACGAGCAGTACTTC. Translation gives CASSVGTSPEIDEQYF.

The chain combines TRBV5-6 with TRBJ1-3; no reliable D call. CDR3 length: 12 amino acids. In germline, CDR1 is SGHDT, CDR2 YYEEEE. The V end was cut by 2 bases, the J end by 4 bases, with 4 bases between. CDR3 in amino acids: CASSLIGNTIYF. The CDR3 DNA is TGTGCCAGCAGCTTAATAGGAAACACCATATATTTT.

The gene calls are TRBV21-1 and TRBJ2-3; the D call of TRBD2 is as the table states it, not checked on the DNA. TRBV21-1 is a recognized pseudogene. This CDR3 comprises 18 residues. The CDR3 region has the DNA TGTGCCAGCAGCAAAGTAGGAAGTCAGCGGGAAAGCACAGATACGCAGTATTTT. Protein: CASSKVGSQRESTDTQYF.

V and J are TRBV23-1 and TRBJ1-2, with D uncertain. TRBV23-1 is given ORF status, its function remaining uncertain. Trimming removed 3 bases at V and 5 bases at J, with 13 bases between. The CDR3 spans 14 residues. The CDR3 nucleotides read TGCGCCAGCAGTCAGCAGCCGCCTATTTATGGCTACACCTTC. Residues: CASSQQPPIYGYTF.

Concerning this clone itself: The sample contains more than one DNA sequence encoding this CDR3. V gene TRBV6-1 combines with J gene TRBJ2-1, with 7 bases lining up with TRBD2. J lost 0 bases, V lost 5 bases, and 1 base had no gene match. Germline values: CDR1 MNHNS, CDR2 SASEGT. The CDR3 runs to 14 residues. The CDR3 loop reads CASSRTSSYNEQFF. The DNA for the CDR3 is TGTGCCAGCAGTCGGACTAGCTCCTACAATGAGCAGTTCTTC.

The chain recombines TRBV5-6 with TRBJ2-1; 11 bases fit TRBD2. V was pared by 3 bases and J by 7 bases, with 12 bases of the junction left unmatched. The CDR3 loop spans 17 amino acids. Per the germline V gene, CDR1 is SGHDT and CDR2 is YYEEEE. The CDR3 sequence: CASSSIETSGRGNEQFF. The CDR3 nucleotides are TGTGCCAGCAGCTCTATCGAAACTAGCGGGAGAGGGAATGAGCAGTTCTTC.

The rearrangement joins TRBV5-1 to TRBJ1-2; D not certain. The CDR3 has 13 amino acids. The germline V gene has CDR1 SGHRS and CDR2 YFSETQ. V lost 2 bases, J lost 7 bases, and 12 bases lay in between. CDR3 amino acids: CASSFRLGGGYTF. The CDR3, as DNA: TGCGCCAGCAGCTTTCGGCTGGGAGGTGGCTACACCTTC.

This clone was picked up one time. Other DNA sequences in the same sample also yield this CDR3. The chain couples TRBV9 to TRBJ1-5, with 7 nucleotides matching TRBD1. This CDR3 has 14 amino acids. The J segment lost 4 bases and the V segment lost 0 bases, leaving 1 base of the junction unmatched. Germline V gene lookup returns CDR1 SGDLS and CDR2 YYNGEE. CDR3 sequence: CASSVAGGNQPQHF. The CDR3 DNA follows: TGTGCCAGCAGCGTAGCAGGGGGTAATCAGCCCCAGCATTTT.

This sequence joins TRBV5-1 and TRBJ1-1; D ambiguous. The V gene lost 5 bases and the J gene lost 1 base, with 18 bases spanning the gap. This CDR3 is built from 16 residues. Germline lookup yields CDR1 SGHRS and CDR2 YFSETQ. CDR3 nucleotide sequence: TGCGCCAGCAGTCCGGACTGGGAGGTTGGGAACACTGAAGCTTTCTTT. This codes for CASSPDWEVGNTEAFF. Full variable domain (missing parts from reference TRBV5-1 and TRBJ1-1): KAGVTQTPRYLIKTRGQQVTLSCSPISGHRSVSWYQQTPGQGLQFLFEYFSETQRNKGNFPGRFSGRQFSNSRSEMNVSTLELGDSALYLCASSPDWEVGNTEAFFGQGTRLTVV.

The rearrangement joins TRBV5-1 to TRBJ1-1; maybe TRBD1 (5 bases). V was cut by 5 bases and J by 1 base, with 15 bases left in between. CDR1 is SGHRS and CDR2 is YFSETQ in the germline V gene. The CDR3 covers 15 residues. The CDR3 bases are TGCGCCAGCAGATCCGACCCTACAGGGAACACTGAAGCTTTCTTT. Amino acid sequence: CASRSDPTGNTEAFF. Complete variable domain (other parts from reference TRBV5-1 and TRBJ1-1): KAGVTQTPRYLIKTRGQQVTLSCSPISGHRSVSWYQQTPGQGLQFLFEYFSETQRNKGNFPGRFSGRQFSNSRSEMNVSTLELGDSALYLCASRSDPTGNTEAFFGQGTRLTVV.

J is TRBJ2-6 and V is TRBV7-9, with 10 positions matching TRBD2. The CDR3 runs 16 residues. The ends lost 3 bases at V and 2 bases at J; junction bases unmatched: 1. Germline CDR1 reads SEHNR; CDR2 reads FQNEAQ (reference sequence). The chain's CDR3 is CASSFLAGAGANVLTF. As DNA, the CDR3 is TGTGCCAGCAGCTTCCTAGCGGGGGCTGGGGCCAACGTCCTGACTTTC.

V is TRBV7-9 and J is TRBJ1-6; D ambiguous. The CDR3 loop spans 13 amino acids. Germline values: CDR1 SEHNR, CDR2 FQNEAQ (reference sequence). V lost 5 bases and J lost 6, with 8 bases in between. In DNA form, the CDR3 reads TGTGCCAGCAGCCCCCTCAGTAATTCACCCCTCCACTTT. This gives the protein CASSPLSNSPLHF.

The rearrangement uses TRBV5-8 and TRBJ2-1; tentative D call: TRBD1 (5 bases). The CDR3 is made up of 16 amino acids. Germline CDR1 and CDR2: SGHTS and YDEGEE. The V end was cut by 2 bases, the J end by 0 bases, with 12 bases between. CDR3 DNA: TGTGCCAGCAGCTTAAAGGGGTCAGGCTCCTACAATGAGCAGTTCTTC. Its protein product is CASSLKGSGSYNEQFF.

The CDR3 reads CASSDNIRRASYEQYF. In nucleotides, the CDR3 is TGTGCCAGCAGTGATAATATTCGAAGGGCGTCCTACGAGCAGTACTTC. This chain connects TRBV25-1 to TRBJ2-7; D is undetermined. The CDR3 is made up of 16 amino acids. Trimming pared 3 bases from V and 1 base from J, leaving 16 bases between. Per germline, CDR1 MGHDK and CDR2 SYGVNS.